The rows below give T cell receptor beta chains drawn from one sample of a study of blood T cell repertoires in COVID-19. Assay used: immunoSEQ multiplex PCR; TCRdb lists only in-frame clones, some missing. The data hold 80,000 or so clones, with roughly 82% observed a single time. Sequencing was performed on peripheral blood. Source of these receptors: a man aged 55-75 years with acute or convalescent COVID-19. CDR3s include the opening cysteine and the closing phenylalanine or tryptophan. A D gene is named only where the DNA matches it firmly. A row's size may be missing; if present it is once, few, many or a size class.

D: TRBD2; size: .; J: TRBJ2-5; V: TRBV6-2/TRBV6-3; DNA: TGTGCCAGCAGTTACCCAGCGGGGTCAGAGACCCAGTACTTC; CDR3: CASSYPAGSETQYF
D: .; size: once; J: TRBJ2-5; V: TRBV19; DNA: TGTGCCAGTAGTCCGCAAGGAGCGGAGGCGAGGGAGACCCAGTACTTC; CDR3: CASSPQGAEARETQYF
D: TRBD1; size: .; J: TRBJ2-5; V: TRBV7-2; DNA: TGTGCCAGCAGCCTCGGACAGGGGACGGAGACCCAGTACTTC; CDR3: CASSLGQGTETQYF
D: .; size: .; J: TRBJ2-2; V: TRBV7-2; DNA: TGTGCCAGCAGCTTTGACAGTATCACCGGGGAGCTGTTTTTT; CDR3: CASSFDSITGELFF
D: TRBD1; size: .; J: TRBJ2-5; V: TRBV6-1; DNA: TGTGCCAGCAGTGAAGGACAGGGTAGACAGACCCAGTACTTC; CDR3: CASSEGQGRQTQYF
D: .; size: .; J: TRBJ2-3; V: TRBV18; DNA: TGTGCCAGCTCACCCTCACAGGGTGGGAGCACAGATACGCAGTATTTT; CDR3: CASSPSQGGSTDTQYF
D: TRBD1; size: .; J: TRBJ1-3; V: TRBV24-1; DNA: TGTGCCACCAGTGATTTTGGACAGGGGGGCCCCCGCTCTGGAAACACCATATATTTT; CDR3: CATSDFGQGGPRSGNTIYF
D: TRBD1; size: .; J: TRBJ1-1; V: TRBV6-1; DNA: TGTGCCAGCAGTGACCCCCTGGGACAGGGGAAGACTGAAGCTTTCTTT; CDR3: CASSDPLGQGKTEAFF
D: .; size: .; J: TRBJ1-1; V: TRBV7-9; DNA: TGTGCCAGCAGCTATCAGGGGCCTCCGCACTCTGAAGCTTTCTTT; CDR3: CASSYQGPPHSEAFF
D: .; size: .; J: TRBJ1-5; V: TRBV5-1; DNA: TGCGCCAGCAGAGAGACCGCGGTTACCAATCAGCCCCAGCATTTT; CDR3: CASRETAVTNQPQHF
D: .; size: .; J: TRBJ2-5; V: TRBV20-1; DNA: TGCAGTGTAAATCTAAAAGAGACCCAGTACTTC; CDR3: CSVNLKETQYF
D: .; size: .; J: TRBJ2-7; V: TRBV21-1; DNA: TGTGCCAGCAGGGGACTCGGGAGTAGGAAAAACGAGCAGTACTTC; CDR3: CASRGLGSRKNEQYF
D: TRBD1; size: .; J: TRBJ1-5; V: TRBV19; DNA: TGTGCCAGTAGCCCTTCGGGACAGACCAATCAGCCCCAGCATTTT; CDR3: CASSPSGQTNQPQHF
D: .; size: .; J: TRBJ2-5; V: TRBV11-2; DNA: TGTGCCAGCAGCTCTCGACAGGACACTCGGACCCAGTACTTC; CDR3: CASSSRQDTRTQYF
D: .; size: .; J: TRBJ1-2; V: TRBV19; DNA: TGTGCCAGTACGCGGTCGCGAGAGGGTGGCTACACCTTC; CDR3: CASTRSREGGYTF
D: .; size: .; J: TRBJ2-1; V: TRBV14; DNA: TGTGCCAGCAGCCAAGGGTACCAGCGTGAGCAGTTCTTC; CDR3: CASSQGYQREQFF
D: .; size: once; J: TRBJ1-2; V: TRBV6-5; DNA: TGTGCCAGCAGTTACTCGGGAGGGGAACGCGGCTACACCTTC; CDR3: CASSYSGGERGYTF
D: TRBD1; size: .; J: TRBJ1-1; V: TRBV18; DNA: TGTGCCAGCTCTCAATCCGGACAGGGCCGCACTGAAGCTTTCTTT; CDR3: CASSQSGQGRTEAFF
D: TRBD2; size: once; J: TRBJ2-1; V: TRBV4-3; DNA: TGCGCCAGCAGCCCCCGGGCCGGGGGGGGCTCCTACAATGAGCAGTTCTTC; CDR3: CASSPRAGGGSYNEQFF
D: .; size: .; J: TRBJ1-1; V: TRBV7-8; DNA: TGTGCCAGCAGCCATCGCCGGACAGACTCCACTGAAGCTTTCTTT; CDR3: CASSHRRTDSTEAFF
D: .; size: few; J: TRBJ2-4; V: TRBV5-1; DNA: TGCGCCAGCAGCTTGGGACAGGCCAAAAACATTCAGTACTTC; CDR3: CASSLGQAKNIQYF
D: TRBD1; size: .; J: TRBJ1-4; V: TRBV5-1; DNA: TGCGCCAGCAGCCTAGGGACAGGCGGATTGAAGGAAAAACTGTTTTTT; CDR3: CASSLGTGGLKEKLFF
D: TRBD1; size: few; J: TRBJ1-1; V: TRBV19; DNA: TGTGCCAGTAGTATGTGGGGGACAGGGGGGCCCATGAACACTGAAGCTTTCTTT; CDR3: CASSMWGTGGPMNTEAFF
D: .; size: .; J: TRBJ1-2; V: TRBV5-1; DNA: TGCGCCAGCAGCCAGGTAGAGGGCGGAGGGAACTATGGCTACACCTTC; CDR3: CASSQVEGGGNYGYTF
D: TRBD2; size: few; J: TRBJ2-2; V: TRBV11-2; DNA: TGTGCCAGCCAGCTAGCGGGAGAGGGAAACACCGGGGAGCTGTTTTTT; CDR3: CASQLAGEGNTGELFF
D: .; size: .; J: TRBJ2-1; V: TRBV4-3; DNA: TGCGCCAGCAGCCAAGATCGGGGGAGCAGGGCCAATGAGCAGTTCTTC; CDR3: CASSQDRGSRANEQFF
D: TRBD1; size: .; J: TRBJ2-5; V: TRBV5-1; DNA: TGCGCCAGCAGCGGCACCGGACAGGCGGAAAAAGAGACCCAGTACTTC; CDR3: CASSGTGQAEKETQYF
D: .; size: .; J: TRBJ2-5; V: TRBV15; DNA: TGTGCCACCAGCCGGTTGTCGGGGGTAGAACAAGAGACCCAGTACTTC; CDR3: CATSRLSGVEQETQYF
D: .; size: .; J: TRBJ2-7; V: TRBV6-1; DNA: TGTGCCAGCAGTGAAGGGGGCACTTCCCGGGAGCAGTACTTC; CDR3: CASSEGGTSREQYF
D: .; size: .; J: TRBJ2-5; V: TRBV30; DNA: TGTGCCTGGAGTGTAGGGCAGGGCCTAACGGAGACCCAGTACTTC; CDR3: CAWSVGQGLTETQYF
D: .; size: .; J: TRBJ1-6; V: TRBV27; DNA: TGTGCCAGCAGTCTAAGACACAATTCACCCCTCCACTTT; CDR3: CASSLRHNSPLHF
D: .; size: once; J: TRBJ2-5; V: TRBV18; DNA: TGTGCCAGCTCCCGCTCAGGGGAGGAGACCCAGTACTTC; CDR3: CASSRSGEETQYF
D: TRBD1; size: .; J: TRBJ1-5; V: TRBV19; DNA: TGTGCCAGTAGTATAGGACAGGGGGGCAATCAGCCCCAGCATTTT; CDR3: CASSIGQGGNQPQHF
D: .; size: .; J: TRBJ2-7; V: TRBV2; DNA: TGTGCCAGCAGTGTGGAGGGATCCGCCGGGGAGCAGTACTTC; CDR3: CASSVEGSAGEQYF
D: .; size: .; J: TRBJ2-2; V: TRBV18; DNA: TGTGCCAGCTCACCAGGGGGCGAGGAGCTGTTTTTT; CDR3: CASSPGGEELFF
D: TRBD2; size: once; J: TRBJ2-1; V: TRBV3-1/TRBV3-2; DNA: TGTGCCAGCAGCCGGGGGGGGAGCTACAATGAGCAGTTCTTC; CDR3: CASSRGGSYNEQFF
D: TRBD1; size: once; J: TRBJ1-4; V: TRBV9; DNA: TGTGCCAGCAGCGAGGGACAGGGCAGGGAAAAACTGTTTTTT; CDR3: CASSEGQGREKLFF